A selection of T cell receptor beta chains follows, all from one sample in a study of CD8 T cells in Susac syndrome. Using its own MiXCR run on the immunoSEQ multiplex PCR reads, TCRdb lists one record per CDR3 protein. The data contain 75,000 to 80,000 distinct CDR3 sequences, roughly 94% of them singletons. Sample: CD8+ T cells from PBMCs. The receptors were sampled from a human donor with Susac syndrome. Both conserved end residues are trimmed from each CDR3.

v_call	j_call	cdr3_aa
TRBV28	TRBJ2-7	ASSPDRGYEQY
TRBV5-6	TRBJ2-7	ASSLAGRGSVEQY
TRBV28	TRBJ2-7	ASSFLGQGYEQY
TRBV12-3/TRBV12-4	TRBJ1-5	ASSLTHHSNQPQH
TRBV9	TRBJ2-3	ASSVVQLTDTQY
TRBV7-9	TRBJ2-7	ASSSEGSLEQY
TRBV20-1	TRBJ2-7	SALDGAYEQY
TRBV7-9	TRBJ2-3	ASSLEAGGTDTQY
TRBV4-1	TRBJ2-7	ASSQVSGESSYEQY
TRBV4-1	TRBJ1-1	ASSQDLGTGDKGEAF
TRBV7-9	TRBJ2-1	ASSPRKSSYNEQF
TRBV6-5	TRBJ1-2	ASSYRGANYGYT
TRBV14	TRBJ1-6	ASRGRQHYNSPLH
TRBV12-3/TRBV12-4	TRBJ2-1	ASSSWTSEYNEQF
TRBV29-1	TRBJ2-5	SDRLQETQY
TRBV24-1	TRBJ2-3	ATSDFKGRDTDTQY
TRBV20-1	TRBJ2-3	SASDRLEGFTDTQY
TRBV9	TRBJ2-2	ASSVDGGPAGELF
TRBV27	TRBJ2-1	ASISYNEQF
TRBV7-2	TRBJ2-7	ASSLEVGAAYEQY